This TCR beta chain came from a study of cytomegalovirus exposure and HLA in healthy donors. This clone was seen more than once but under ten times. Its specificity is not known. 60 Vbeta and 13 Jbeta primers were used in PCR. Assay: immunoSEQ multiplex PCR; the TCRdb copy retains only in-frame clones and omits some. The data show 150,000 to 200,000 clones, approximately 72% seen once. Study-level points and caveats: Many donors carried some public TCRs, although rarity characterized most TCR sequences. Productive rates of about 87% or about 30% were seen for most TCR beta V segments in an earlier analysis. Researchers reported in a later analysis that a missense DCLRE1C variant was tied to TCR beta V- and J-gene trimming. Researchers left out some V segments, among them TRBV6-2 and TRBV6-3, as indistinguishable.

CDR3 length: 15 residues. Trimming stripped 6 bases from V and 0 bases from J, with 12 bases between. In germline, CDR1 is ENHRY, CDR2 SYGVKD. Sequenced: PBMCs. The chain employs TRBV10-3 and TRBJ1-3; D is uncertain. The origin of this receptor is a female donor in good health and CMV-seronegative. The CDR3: CAIRGSRDSGNTIYF. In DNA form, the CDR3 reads TGTGCCATCAGGGGCAGCCGGGACTCTGGAAACACCATATATTTT.